The source of this TCR beta chain is a study of CD8+ T cells in alopecia areata. Study-wide results and caveats: Significant decreases in scalp clonality and expanded CD8+ clones followed tofacitinib treatment. Scalp specimens additionally yield sequences from normal skin's resident alphabeta T cells. In blood and scalp, many expanded lesional clones persisted during tofacitinib.

Extracted from the samples, RNA was reverse transcribed into cDNA to serve as the sequencing template. TCRdb keeps only in-frame clones here, not all; method: immunoSEQ multiplex PCR. The data hold about 210,000 clones, with less than 50% observed a single time. Treatment denoted: oral pan-JAK inhibitor, 5-10 mg twice daily. Collected material from alopecia areata patients comprised lesional scalp punch biopsies and peripheral blood. This clone turned up a few times. The target antigen is unknown. The sample consisted of CD4+ T cells sorted from blood, taken around week 37, from a patient treated with tofacitinib. The source is a human donor with alopecia areata.

The CDR3 DNA reads TGCAGCGCCATGCTTTGGGACAGCGAGACCCAGTACTTC. It is translated as CSAMLWDSETQYF. This chain uses TRBV29-1 with TRBJ2-5; 7 bases map to TRBD1. Germline V gene sequence: CDR1 SQVTM, CDR2 ANQGSEA. The CDR3 extends over 13 amino acids. The V gene end was trimmed by 7 bases and the J gene end by 5 bases; junction bases not matched to a gene: 10.